Listed below are T cell receptor beta chains from one sample, sequenced in a study of metastatic and nonmetastatic thyroid tumors. MiXCR re-clonotyped the PCR reads for TCRdb. Seen here are just over 40,000 clones, approximately 10% observed once, and the top ten hold approximately 20%. The sequenced sample consisted of blood. Every receptor here comes from a female donor with papillary thyroid cancer or a benign thyroid nodule (not recorded which). Some clones in this sample may be carry-over from other donors' samples. CDR3s include the opening cysteine and the closing phenylalanine or tryptophan. The order of the fields is D gene, V gene, clone size, J gene, CDR3 DNA, CDR3 protein. The D gene is left open where the match is weak. Not all rows give a size; the values are once, few, many and, for expanded clones, a class.

D gene: -; V gene: TRBV24-1; clone size: many; J gene: TRBJ1-5; CDR3 DNA: TGTGCCACCAGTGATTTGTCCCCGGGAGACAATCAGCCCCAGCATTTT; CDR3 protein: CATSDLSPGDNQPQHF
D gene: -; V gene: TRBV29-1; clone size: many; J gene: TRBJ1-2; CDR3 DNA: TGCAGCGTCCCGGTGGGCTATGGCTACACCTTC; CDR3 protein: CSVPVGYGYTF
D gene: -; V gene: TRBV4-1; clone size: few; J gene: TRBJ1-5; CDR3 DNA: TGCGCCAGCAGCCAAGTAATTCCGATCAATCAGCCCCAACATTTT; CDR3 protein: CASSQVIPINQPQHF
D gene: TRBD2; V gene: TRBV28; clone size: many; J gene: TRBJ2-3; CDR3 DNA: TGTGCCAGCAGTCCGGGACTAGCGGGGGGTAGCACAGATACGCAGTATTTT; CDR3 protein: CASSPGLAGGSTDTQYF
D gene: -; V gene: TRBV15; clone size: many; J gene: TRBJ2-1; CDR3 DNA: TGTGCCACCAGCAGAGATACCTTGGACTCCTACAATGAGCAGTTCTTC; CDR3 protein: CATSRDTLDSYNEQFF
D gene: TRBD2; V gene: TRBV11-2; clone size: many; J gene: TRBJ2-1; CDR3 DNA: TGTGCCAGCAGCTTATCTAGCGGGACATACAATGAGCAGTTCTTC; CDR3 protein: CASSLSSGTYNEQFF
D gene: TRBD2; V gene: TRBV5-4; clone size: many; J gene: TRBJ2-3; CDR3 DNA: TGTGCCAGCACCCCCGGCGCGGGCGGGAGCAGAAATACGCAGTATTTT; CDR3 protein: CASTPGAGGSRNTQYF
D gene: TRBD1; V gene: TRBV7-8; clone size: many; J gene: TRBJ1-2; CDR3 DNA: TGTGCCAGCAGCTACTATGGGGACAGAGACTATGGCTACACCTTC; CDR3 protein: CASSYYGDRDYGYTF
D gene: TRBD2; V gene: TRBV6-1; clone size: -; J gene: TRBJ2-3; CDR3 DNA: TGTGCCAGCAGTGAAACGTGGCTAGCGGGAGATACGCAGTATTTT; CDR3 protein: CASSETWLAGDTQYF
D gene: TRBD2; V gene: TRBV4-2; clone size: many; J gene: TRBJ2-5; CDR3 DNA: TGTGCCAGCAGCCAAGATCTCGGCGGGGGAGGACCCCAGTACTTC; CDR3 protein: CASSQDLGGGGPQYF
D gene: TRBD1; V gene: TRBV19; clone size: many; J gene: TRBJ1-2; CDR3 DNA: TGTGCCAGTAGTGCCGGGCACAGGGGCTATGGCTACACCTTC; CDR3 protein: CASSAGHRGYGYTF
D gene: -; V gene: TRBV11-2; clone size: -; J gene: TRBJ2-1; CDR3 DNA: TGTGCCAGCGGACCCTCAGGCCTGTCCCTTTTTAATGAGCAGTTCTTC; CDR3 protein: CASGPSGLSLFNEQFF
D gene: TRBD1; V gene: TRBV29-1; clone size: many; J gene: TRBJ2-1; CDR3 DNA: TGCAGCGTCCATGCAGGGGGCGCCATGAATGAGCAGTTCTTC; CDR3 protein: CSVHAGGAMNEQFF
D gene: -; V gene: TRBV2; clone size: many; J gene: TRBJ1-5; CDR3 DNA: TGTGCCAGCAGTGTGGGGGCGAAGCAGCCCCAGCATTTT; CDR3 protein: CASSVGAKQPQHF
D gene: TRBD2; V gene: TRBV5-1; clone size: many; J gene: TRBJ2-1; CDR3 DNA: TGCGCCAGCACCCTGACTAGCGGTTCCTACAATGAGCAGTTCTTC; CDR3 protein: CASTLTSGSYNEQFF
D gene: -; V gene: TRBV28; clone size: few; J gene: TRBJ2-7; CDR3 DNA: TGTGCCGCTCCCGCACAGGGTCGCTACTCCTACGAGCAGTACTTC; CDR3 protein: CAAPAQGRYSYEQYF
D gene: -; V gene: TRBV4-1; clone size: many; J gene: TRBJ1-2; CDR3 DNA: TGCGCCAGCAGCCAAGAAAGGCGAGGGACTTTAGCCGGCTACACCTTC; CDR3 protein: CASSQERRGTLAGYTF
D gene: TRBD1; V gene: TRBV20-1; clone size: many; J gene: TRBJ2-4; CDR3 DNA: TGCAGTGCTAGGCCGACAGGGCCTCTAGCCAAAAACATTCAGTACTTC; CDR3 protein: CSARPTGPLAKNIQYF
D gene: TRBD1; V gene: TRBV12-3/TRBV12-4; clone size: many; J gene: TRBJ1-5; CDR3 DNA: TGTGCCAGCAGGATGAGGGGTGGACAGGGGGCGGGTCAGCCCCAGCATTTT; CDR3 protein: CASRMRGGQGAGQPQHF
D gene: TRBD1; V gene: TRBV5-6; clone size: many; J gene: TRBJ2-7; CDR3 DNA: TGTGCCAGCAGCTTGCCCGACAGGGGGTACTACGAGCAGTACTTC; CDR3 protein: CASSLPDRGYYEQYF
D gene: TRBD2; V gene: TRBV7-8; clone size: many; J gene: TRBJ2-3; CDR3 DNA: TGTGCCAGCAGCTTTAGCGGGAGGCCGATAGGCGATACGCAGTATTTT; CDR3 protein: CASSFSGRPIGDTQYF
D gene: -; V gene: TRBV28; clone size: many; J gene: TRBJ2-7; CDR3 DNA: TGTGCCAGCAGCCGACTGGGCAGGGCCTCCTACGAGCAGTACTTC; CDR3 protein: CASSRLGRASYEQYF
D gene: TRBD2; V gene: TRBV6-1; clone size: few; J gene: TRBJ2-3; CDR3 DNA: TGTGCCAGCAGTGACTCTAGCGGGGGAGGAGATACGCAGTATTTT; CDR3 protein: CASSDSSGGGDTQYF
D gene: -; V gene: TRBV6-2/TRBV6-3; clone size: many; J gene: TRBJ2-1; CDR3 DNA: TGTGCCAGCAGCCGACTGAGCGGCTCCTACAATGAGCAGTTCTTC; CDR3 protein: CASSRLSGSYNEQFF
D gene: TRBD1; V gene: TRBV24-1; clone size: many; J gene: TRBJ2-6; CDR3 DNA: TGTGCCACCAGTGCCCGGACAGGCAGCTCTGGGGCCAACGTCCTGACTTTC; CDR3 protein: CATSARTGSSGANVLTF
D gene: -; V gene: TRBV4-1; clone size: many; J gene: TRBJ2-1; CDR3 DNA: TGCGCCAGCAGCCAAGCCTCGCTTCGCTCCTACAATGAGCAGTTCTTC; CDR3 protein: CASSQASLRSYNEQFF
D gene: TRBD2; V gene: TRBV2; clone size: -; J gene: TRBJ2-7; CDR3 DNA: TGTGCCAGCACACTGAAGGGCGCCCGACTAGCGGGAGCCGAGCAGTACTTC; CDR3 protein: CASTLKGARLAGAEQYF
D gene: -; V gene: TRBV2; clone size: many; J gene: TRBJ1-1; CDR3 DNA: TGTGCCAGCAGACTCGGGGGCCTTGTCACTGAAGCTTTCTTT; CDR3 protein: CASRLGGLVTEAFF
D gene: TRBD1; V gene: TRBV20-1; clone size: many; J gene: TRBJ1-4; CDR3 DNA: TGCAGGGCAATTGACAGGGGGGAGAATGAAAAACTGTTTTTT; CDR3 protein: CRAIDRGENEKLFF
D gene: -; V gene: TRBV6-5; clone size: -; J gene: TRBJ1-2; CDR3 DNA: TGTGCCAGCAGTTACTCTCGCACAGGTCTCGATGGCTACACCTTC; CDR3 protein: CASSYSRTGLDGYTF
D gene: -; V gene: TRBV2; clone size: many; J gene: TRBJ1-1; CDR3 DNA: TGTGCCAGCAGCGTCAACCAGGAAACTGAAGCTTTCTTT; CDR3 protein: CASSVNQETEAFF
D gene: TRBD1; V gene: TRBV28; clone size: few; J gene: TRBJ1-2; CDR3 DNA: TGTGCCAGCAGGCACCCCCGGGACAGGTCTTACGGTGGCTACACCTTC; CDR3 protein: CASRHPRDRSYGGYTF
D gene: TRBD2; V gene: TRBV2; clone size: many; J gene: TRBJ2-3; CDR3 DNA: TGTGCCAGCCGACTAGCGGCGCGCACAGATACGCAGTATTTT; CDR3 protein: CASRLAARTDTQYF
D gene: TRBD1; V gene: TRBV5-1; clone size: many; J gene: TRBJ2-1; CDR3 DNA: TGCGCCAGCAGCACCCGGACAGGCTACGAGCAGTTCTTC; CDR3 protein: CASSTRTGYEQFF
D gene: -; V gene: TRBV28; clone size: many; J gene: TRBJ1-2; CDR3 DNA: TGTGCCAGCAGTATTGGGGCGACCCTGCCTAACTATGGCTACACCTTC; CDR3 protein: CASSIGATLPNYGYTF
D gene: -; V gene: TRBV6-2/TRBV6-3; clone size: many; J gene: TRBJ1-1; CDR3 DNA: TGTGCCAGCAGTTACTTCCGCGCCAACACTGAAGCTTTCTTT; CDR3 protein: CASSYFRANTEAFF
D gene: -; V gene: TRBV30; clone size: many; J gene: TRBJ2-7; CDR3 DNA: TGTGCCTGTTCCGCCCTCCTTTTGGGCGAGCAGTACTTC; CDR3 protein: CACSALLLGEQYF
D gene: -; V gene: TRBV4-3; clone size: many; J gene: TRBJ2-2; CDR3 DNA: TGCGCCAGCAGCCAAGATGTCAAGACGAACACCGGGGAGCTGTTTTTT; CDR3 protein: CASSQDVKTNTGELFF
D gene: -; V gene: TRBV7-9; clone size: many; J gene: TRBJ1-4; CDR3 DNA: TGTGCCAGCAGCCCCCGCGAGATCGTGGATGAAAAACTGTTTTTT; CDR3 protein: CASSPREIVDEKLFF
D gene: -; V gene: TRBV6-6; clone size: many; J gene: TRBJ1-5; CDR3 DNA: TGTGCCAGCAGTTACCAGGGTAACAGCAATCAGCCCCAGCATTTT; CDR3 protein: CASSYQGNSNQPQHF
D gene: TRBD1; V gene: TRBV7-9; clone size: -; J gene: TRBJ2-3; CDR3 DNA: TGTGCCAGCAGCCGACAGGGCGGCACAGATACGCAGTATTTT; CDR3 protein: CASSRQGGTDTQYF
D gene: -; V gene: TRBV12-3/TRBV12-4; clone size: many; J gene: TRBJ2-5; CDR3 DNA: TGTGCCAGCAGTTTAGCATTTCGGGAGACCCAGTACTTC; CDR3 protein: CASSLAFRETQYF
D gene: -; V gene: TRBV30; clone size: many; J gene: TRBJ2-1; CDR3 DNA: TGTGCCTGGAGTGTACTTAGGTATTACAATGAGCAGTTCTTC; CDR3 protein: CAWSVLRYYNEQFF
D gene: -; V gene: TRBV5-1; clone size: -; J gene: TRBJ2-7; CDR3 DNA: TGCGCCAGCAGCTTGGTGGCAGGACAACACTACGAGCAGTACTTC; CDR3 protein: CASSLVAGQHYEQYF
D gene: -; V gene: TRBV10-3; clone size: many; J gene: TRBJ2-1; CDR3 DNA: TGTGCCATCACCCGGGACAAGCTGACCGAGCAGTTCTTC; CDR3 protein: CAITRDKLTEQFF
D gene: -; V gene: TRBV7-8; clone size: many; J gene: TRBJ1-3; CDR3 DNA: TGTGCCAGCAGCTGGAGGTTCGGAAACACCATATATTTT; CDR3 protein: CASSWRFGNTIYF
D gene: TRBD2; V gene: TRBV5-1; clone size: many; J gene: TRBJ2-7; CDR3 DNA: TGCGCCAGCAGCCAGCCCAGCGGGAGTTACGAGCAGTACTTC; CDR3 protein: CASSQPSGSYEQYF
D gene: -; V gene: TRBV7-9; clone size: -; J gene: TRBJ1-6; CDR3 DNA: TGTGCCGGCTCCGACCGTGGGGCGCTGAATTCACCCCTCCACTTT; CDR3 protein: CAGSDRGALNSPLHF
D gene: -; V gene: TRBV15; clone size: many; J gene: TRBJ2-5; CDR3 DNA: TGTGCCACCAGCAGAGATCGGGGCCTTTCGGCCCAGTACTTC; CDR3 protein: CATSRDRGLSAQYF
D gene: -; V gene: TRBV5-1; clone size: many; J gene: TRBJ1-2; CDR3 DNA: TGCGCCAGCTCCCCGGGGACGGATGTGAGTGGCTACACCTTC; CDR3 protein: CASSPGTDVSGYTF
D gene: -; V gene: TRBV7-9; clone size: many; J gene: TRBJ2-7; CDR3 DNA: TGTGCCAGCAGCTTAGAGGGTAGCGTGGACTTC; CDR3 protein: CASSLEGSVDF
D gene: -; V gene: TRBV7-9; clone size: many; J gene: TRBJ1-1; CDR3 DNA: TGTGCCAGCAGACGGGACCCCAGGACTGAAGCTTTCTTT; CDR3 protein: CASRRDPRTEAFF
D gene: -; V gene: TRBV28; clone size: few; J gene: TRBJ1-6; CDR3 DNA: TGTGCCAGCAGTTTAGAACAGACTAATTCACCCCTCCACTTT; CDR3 protein: CASSLEQTNSPLHF
D gene: -; V gene: TRBV7-9; clone size: many; J gene: TRBJ2-5; CDR3 DNA: TGTGCCAGCAGCACTCTCCCCTCGACGGGACCCGGGGAGACCCAGTACTTC; CDR3 protein: CASSTLPSTGPGETQYF
D gene: TRBD2; V gene: TRBV6-2/TRBV6-3; clone size: many; J gene: TRBJ2-1; CDR3 DNA: TGTGCCAGCAGAGCTCTAGCGGGAGATTACAATGAGCAGTTCTTC; CDR3 protein: CASRALAGDYNEQFF
D gene: TRBD2; V gene: TRBV2; clone size: many; J gene: TRBJ2-3; CDR3 DNA: TGTGCCAGCAGTGACTGGACTAGAGCAGATACGCAGTATTTT; CDR3 protein: CASSDWTRADTQYF